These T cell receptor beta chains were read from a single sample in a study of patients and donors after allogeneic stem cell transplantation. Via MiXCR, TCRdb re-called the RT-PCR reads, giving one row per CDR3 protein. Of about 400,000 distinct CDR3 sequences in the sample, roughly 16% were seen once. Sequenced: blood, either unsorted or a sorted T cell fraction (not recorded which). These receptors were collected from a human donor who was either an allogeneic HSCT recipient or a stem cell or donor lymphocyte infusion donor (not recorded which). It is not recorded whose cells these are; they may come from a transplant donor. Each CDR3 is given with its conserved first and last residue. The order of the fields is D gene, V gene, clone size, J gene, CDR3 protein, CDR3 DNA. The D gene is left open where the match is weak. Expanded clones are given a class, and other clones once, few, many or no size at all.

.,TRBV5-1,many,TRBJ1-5,CASSLGGFGQPQHF,TGCGCCAGCAGCTTAGGAGGTTTTGGTCAGCCCCAGCATTTT
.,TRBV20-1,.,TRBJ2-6,CSARSTPRISGANVLTF,TGCAGTGCTAGGTCGACGCCCCGAATCTCTGGGGCCAACGTCCTGACTTTC
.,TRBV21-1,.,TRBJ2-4,CASSLSGVAKNIQYF,TGTGCCAGCAGCCTCAGCGGGGTGGCCAAAAACATTCAGTACTTC
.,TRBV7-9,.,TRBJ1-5,CASSPKGTANQPQHF,TGTGCCAGCAGCCCGAAGGGGACCGCGAATCAGCCCCAGCATTTT
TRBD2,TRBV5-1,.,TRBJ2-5,CASRRGLGQETQYF,TGCGCCAGCAGGAGAGGACTAGGGCAAGAGACCCAGTACTTC
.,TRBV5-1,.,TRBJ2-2,CASSPQGVVGELFF,TGCGCCAGCAGCCCCCAGGGCGTCGTGGGGGAGCTGTTTTTT
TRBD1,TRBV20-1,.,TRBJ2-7,CSARDLGTGGDEQYF,TGCAGTGCTAGAGATCTGGGGACAGGGGGCGACGAGCAGTACTTC
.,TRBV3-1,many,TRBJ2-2,CASSQNAPGELFF,TGTGCCAGCAGCCAAAATGCCCCCGGGGAGCTGTTTTTT
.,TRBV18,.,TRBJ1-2,CASSPGTWAGYTF,TGTGCCAGCTCACCAGGGACTTGGGCAGGCTACACCTTC
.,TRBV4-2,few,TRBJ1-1,CASSQDPQSNTEAFF,TGTGCCAGCAGCCAAGATCCGCAGTCGAACACTGAAGCTTTCTTT
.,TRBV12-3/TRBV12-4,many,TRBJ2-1,CASSSGAKSYNEQFF,TGTGCCAGCAGTTCAGGGGCGAAGTCCTACAATGAGCAGTTCTTC
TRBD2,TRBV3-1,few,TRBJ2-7,CASSLKRTSGFSYEQYF,TGTGCCAGCAGCCTGAAAAGGACTAGCGGTTTTTCCTACGAGCAGTACTTC
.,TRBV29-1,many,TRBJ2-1,CSVGQGGNEQFF,TGCAGCGTTGGTCAGGGAGGCAATGAGCAGTTCTTC
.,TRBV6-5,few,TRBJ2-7,CASSYSPLAKLTYEQYF,TGTGCCAGCAGTTACTCCCCCCTAGCTAAACTTACCTACGAGCAGTACTTC
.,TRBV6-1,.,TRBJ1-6,CASSELGYRIFSPLHF,TGTGCCAGCAGTGAATTGGGCTATCGGATATTTTCACCCCTCCACTTT
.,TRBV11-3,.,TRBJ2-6,CASSTRTFSGANVLTF,TGTGCCAGCAGCACGCGGACCTTCTCTGGGGCCAACGTCCTGACTTTC
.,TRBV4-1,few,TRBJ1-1,CASSHRSGQTPRAEAFF,TGCGCCAGCAGCCACCGGAGTGGCCAAACTCCGAGGGCTGAAGCTTTCTTT
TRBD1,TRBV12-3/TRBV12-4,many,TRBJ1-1,CASSLQGGATEAFF,TGTGCCAGCAGTCTACAGGGGGGTGCCACTGAAGCTTTCTTT
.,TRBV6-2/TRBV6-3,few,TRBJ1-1,CASSPWAGANTEAFF,TGTGCCAGCAGTCCTTGGGCAGGGGCGAACACTGAAGCTTTCTTT
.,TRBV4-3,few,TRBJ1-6,CASSQGGLGGQGNSPLHF,TGCGCCAGCAGCCAAGGTGGGCTCGGGGGGCAGGGTAATTCACCCCTCCACTTT
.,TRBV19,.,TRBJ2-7,CASSIGWQGAQYF,TGTGCCAGTAGTATAGGATGGCAGGGCGCGCAGTACTTC
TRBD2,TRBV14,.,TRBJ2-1,CASSPAGGRNEQFF,TGTGCCAGCAGCCCAGCCGGCGGGAGGAATGAGCAGTTCTTC
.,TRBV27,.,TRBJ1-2,CASSFGENYGYTF,TGTGCCAGCAGTTTTGGGGAGAACTATGGCTACACCTTC
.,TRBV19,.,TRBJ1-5,CASSIVNFVNQPQHF,TGTGCCAGTAGTATAGTGAATTTTGTCAATCAGCCCCAGCATTTT
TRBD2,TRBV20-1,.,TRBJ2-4,CSAPTSGSSRNIQYF,TGCAGTGCTCCGACTAGCGGGAGTTCGCGAAACATTCAGTACTTC
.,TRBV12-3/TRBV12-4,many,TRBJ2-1,CASSLSLGSYNEQFF,TGTGCCAGCAGTTTATCCCTGGGGTCCTACAATGAGCAGTTCTTC
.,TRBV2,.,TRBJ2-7,CASRGQSPAYEQYF,TGTGCCAGCAGAGGACAATCCCCCGCTTACGAGCAGTACTTC
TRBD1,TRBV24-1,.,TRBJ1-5,CATSAGTGFNQPQHF,TGTGCCACCAGTGCCGGGACAGGTTTCAATCAGCCCCAGCATTTT
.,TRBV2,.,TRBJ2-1,CASNPRSSYNEQFF,TGTGCCAGCAATCCCCGGAGCTCCTACAATGAGCAGTTCTTC
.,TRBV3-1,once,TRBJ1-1,CASSPGPRRFF,TGTGCCAGCAGCCCGGGACCTCGGAGGTTCTTT
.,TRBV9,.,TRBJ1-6,CASSPDTSSYNSPLHF,TGTGCCAGCAGCCCCGACACGAGCTCCTATAATTCACCCCTCCACTTT
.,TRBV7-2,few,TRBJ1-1,CASSLQTLTEAFF,TGTGCCAGCAGCTTACAGACTCTCACTGAAGCTTTCTTT
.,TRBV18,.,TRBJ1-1,CASSTQGGTEASF,TGTGCCAGCTCAACACAGGGTGGCACTGAAGCTTCCTTT
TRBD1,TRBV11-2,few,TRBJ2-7,CASSLDIKGTGRSYEQYF,TGTGCCAGCAGCTTAGATATCAAAGGGACAGGACGCTCCTACGAGCAGTACTTC
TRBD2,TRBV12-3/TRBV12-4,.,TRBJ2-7,CASSYGLAGDYEQYF,TGTGCCAGCAGTTACGGACTAGCGGGAGACTACGAGCAGTACTTC
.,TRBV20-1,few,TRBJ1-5,CSAERQPNQPQHF,TGCAGTGCCGAAAGACAGCCCAATCAGCCCCAGCATTTT
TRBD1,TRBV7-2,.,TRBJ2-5,CASSSDLGQGQETQYF,TGTGCCAGCAGCTCGGATCTTGGACAGGGACAGGAGACCCAGTACTTC
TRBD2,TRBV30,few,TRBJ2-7,CAWSVGTSGYQYF,TGTGCCTGGAGTGTTGGGACTAGCGGGTATCAGTACTTC
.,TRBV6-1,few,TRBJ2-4,CASRGGPADLAKNIQYF,TGTGCCAGCAGGGGAGGACCAGCAGATCTAGCCAAAAACATTCAGTACTTC
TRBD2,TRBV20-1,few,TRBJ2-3,CSARLPLAGGPGETQYF,TGCAGTGCTCGCCTCCCTTTAGCGGGAGGGCCGGGAGAAACGCAGTATTTT
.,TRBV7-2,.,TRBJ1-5,CASSLVGGAYSNQPQHF,TGTGCCAGCAGCTTAGTGGGTGGAGCTTATAGCAATCAGCCCCAGCATTTT
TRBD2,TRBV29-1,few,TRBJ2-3,CSVKTSGVSTDTQYF,TGCAGCGTCAAGACTAGCGGGGTTAGCACAGATACGCAGTATTTT
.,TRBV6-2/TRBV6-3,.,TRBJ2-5,CASSSLREETQYF,TGTGCCAGCAGTTCCCTCAGGGAGGAGACCCAGTACTTC
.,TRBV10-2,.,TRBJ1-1,CASMFQGVTEAFF,TGCGCCAGCATGTTCCAGGGTGTAACTGAAGCTTTCTTT
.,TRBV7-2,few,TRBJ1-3,CASSARPPGNTIYF,TGTGCCAGCAGCGCGCGGCCACCAGGAAACACCATATATTTT
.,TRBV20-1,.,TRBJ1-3,CSARILTPGTSGNTIYF,TGCAGTGCTCGAATCCTTACTCCAGGGACATCTGGAAACACCATATATTTT
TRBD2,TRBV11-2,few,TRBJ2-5,CASSLVRTSGGARETQYF,TGTGCCAGCAGCTTAGTGAGGACTAGCGGGGGGGCAAGGGAGACCCAGTACTTC
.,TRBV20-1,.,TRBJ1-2,CSARAQSGRLYGYTF,TGCAGTGCTAGAGCCCAGTCGGGCAGACTCTATGGCTACACCTTC
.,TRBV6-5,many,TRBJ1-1,CASSYSMARMNTEAFF,TGTGCCAGCAGTTACTCGATGGCTCGGATGAACACTGAAGCTTTCTTT
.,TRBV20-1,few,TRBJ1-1,CSARGRNPLNTEAFF,TGCAGTGCTAGGGGCAGAAACCCCCTGAACACTGAAGCTTTCTTT
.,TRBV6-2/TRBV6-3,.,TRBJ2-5,CASSYSRGETQYF,TGTGCCAGCAGTTACTCCAGAGGAGAGACCCAGTACTTC
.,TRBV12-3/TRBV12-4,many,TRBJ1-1,CASSFWGSEAFF,TGTGCCAGCAGTTTCTGGGGGTCTGAAGCTTTCTTT
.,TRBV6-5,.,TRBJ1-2,CASSYSRGKGYGYTF,TGTGCCAGCAGTTACTCCCGGGGAAAGGGCTATGGCTACACCTTC
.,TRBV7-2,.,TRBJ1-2,CASSSFGAMVEGYTF,TGTGCCAGCAGCTCGTTCGGGGCAATGGTTGAAGGCTACACCTTC
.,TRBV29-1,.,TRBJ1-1,CSVETMSTEAFF,TGCAGCGTTGAAACAATGAGCACTGAAGCTTTCTTT
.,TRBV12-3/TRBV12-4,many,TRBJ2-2,CASRDTGELFF,TGTGCCAGCAGGGACACCGGGGAGCTGTTTTTT
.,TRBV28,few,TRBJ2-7,CASSPRQASYEQYF,TGTGCCAGCAGTCCCCGACAGGCCTCCTACGAGCAGTACTTC